A selection of T cell receptor beta chains follows, all from one sample in a study of T-cell reconstitution after alpha-beta-depleted transplantation in children. TCRdb reprocessed the PCR reads with MiXCR, giving one entry per CDR3 protein. The sample contains 500,000 to 600,000 distinct CDR3 sequences, 25% to 30% of which appear only once. Sequenced here: PBMCs, sampled before TCRalphabeta/CD19-depleted stem cell transplant. Source of these receptors: a boy under two years old with Wiskott-Aldrich syndrome, due to receive a stem cell transplant. Each CDR3 is given with its conserved first and last residue. Each record gives: CDR3 DNA, CDR3 protein, clone size, V gene, D gene, J gene. The D gene is left open where the match is weak. The listing skips clone size in some rows; elsewhere it reads once, few, many or a size class.

CDR3 DNA: TGTGCCATCGGGACACCCGTTCTGATCTACACCTTC; CDR3 protein: CAIGTPVLIYTF; clone size: few; V gene: TRBV10-3; D gene: .; J gene: TRBJ1-2
CDR3 DNA: TGTGCCAGCAGCTTAGACTTCGGTCCGACTGAAGCTTTCTTT; CDR3 protein: CASSLDFGPTEAFF; clone size: .; V gene: TRBV11-1; D gene: .; J gene: TRBJ1-1
CDR3 DNA: TGTGCCAGCAGCCTCCAAGGAAACACCATATATTTT; CDR3 protein: CASSLQGNTIYF; clone size: .; V gene: TRBV7-2; D gene: .; J gene: TRBJ1-3
CDR3 DNA: TGTGCCAGCAGTCCGGGACTAGCGATCTACGAGCAGTACTTC; CDR3 protein: CASSPGLAIYEQYF; clone size: few; V gene: TRBV27; D gene: TRBD2; J gene: TRBJ2-7
CDR3 DNA: TGTGCCAGCTCACCACTGGCAGGGGCGAAAAACTATGGCTACACCTTC; CDR3 protein: CASSPLAGAKNYGYTF; clone size: few; V gene: TRBV18; D gene: .; J gene: TRBJ1-2
CDR3 DNA: TGCGCCAGCAGCTCCACAGGGGCCGGGGAGCTGTTTTTT; CDR3 protein: CASSSTGAGELFF; clone size: .; V gene: TRBV5-1; D gene: TRBD1; J gene: TRBJ2-2
CDR3 DNA: TGCGCCAGCAGCTTGGCTGGGAGTAATTCACCCCTCCACTTT; CDR3 protein: CASSLAGSNSPLHF; clone size: .; V gene: TRBV5-1; D gene: .; J gene: TRBJ1-6
CDR3 DNA: TGCGCCAGCAGCTTGGACCTACCCTCCTACAATGAGCAGTTCTTC; CDR3 protein: CASSLDLPSYNEQFF; clone size: .; V gene: TRBV5-1; D gene: .; J gene: TRBJ2-1
CDR3 DNA: TGCAGCGTTGATGGATCGGGACTCCCGACTAGCACAGATACGCAGTATTTT; CDR3 protein: CSVDGSGLPTSTDTQYF; clone size: few; V gene: TRBV29-1; D gene: .; J gene: TRBJ2-3
CDR3 DNA: TGCGCCAGCAGCTTCAGCGGGAGAGGGCACAATGAGCAGTTCTTC; CDR3 protein: CASSFSGRGHNEQFF; clone size: few; V gene: TRBV5-1; D gene: TRBD2; J gene: TRBJ2-1
CDR3 DNA: TGTGCCAGCAGTGAATTGGGGGTGCCCTCCTACGAGCAGTACTTC; CDR3 protein: CASSELGVPSYEQYF; clone size: few; V gene: TRBV2; D gene: .; J gene: TRBJ2-7
CDR3 DNA: TGTGCCAGCAGCCCGGCACTACTATGGAAAAACATTCAGTACTTC; CDR3 protein: CASSPALLWKNIQYF; clone size: few; V gene: TRBV7-2; D gene: .; J gene: TRBJ2-4
CDR3 DNA: TGCAGTGCTAGAGATGGGGCTCATCAGCCCCCTTACGAGCAGTACTTC; CDR3 protein: CSARDGAHQPPYEQYF; clone size: .; V gene: TRBV20-1; D gene: .; J gene: TRBJ2-7
CDR3 DNA: TGTGCCATCAGTAAACAGACGGGACTAGCGGTTCCAGATACGCAGTATTTT; CDR3 protein: CAISKQTGLAVPDTQYF; clone size: .; V gene: TRBV10-3; D gene: TRBD2; J gene: TRBJ2-3
CDR3 DNA: TGTGCCAGCAGTTTGGGTTCTGTCGGGGGCTCCTACGAGCAGTACTTC; CDR3 protein: CASSLGSVGGSYEQYF; clone size: .; V gene: TRBV28; D gene: .; J gene: TRBJ2-7
CDR3 DNA: TGTGCCACCAGTGACCCCAGGACTAGCGGGAGCTCCTACAATGAGCAGTTCTTC; CDR3 protein: CATSDPRTSGSSYNEQFF; clone size: .; V gene: TRBV24-1; D gene: TRBD2; J gene: TRBJ2-1